The 14 T cell receptor beta chains below all came from one sample that was sequenced in a study of CD8 T cells in Susac syndrome. It was with random hexamers that 0.5 to 1 ug RNA was reverse transcribed. In TCRdb, the immunoSEQ multiplex PCR reads were re-called with MiXCR into one record per CDR3 protein. The table records around 170,000 distinct CDR3 sequences, approximately 96% of them present only once. Sequenced input: CD8+ T cells from PBMCs. The receptors stem from a human donor with multiple sclerosis.

The chain joins TRBV12-3 or TRBV12-4 to TRBJ2-3; 9 bases fit TRBD2. The CDR3 is made up of 15 amino acids. With V trimmed by 6 bases and J by 0 bases, 4 bases remained unmatched. DNA of the CDR3: TGTGCCAGCAGCCGGACTAGCGCGAGCACAGATACGCAGTATTTT. Encoded protein: CASSRTSASTDTQYF.

The chain couples TRBV29-1 to TRBJ1-3; D unresolved. CDR1 and CDR2 (germline): SQVTM, ANQGSEA. V was shortened by 5 bases and J by 0 bases, with 8 bases between the two germline ends. The CDR3 covers 13 residues. The CDR3 sequence is CSVREPSGNTIYF. The DNA for the CDR3 is TGCAGCGTTAGAGAGCCCTCTGGAAACACCATATATTTT.

The J gene is TRBJ1-1, the V gene TRBV9; D not certain. Trimming pared 0 bases from V and 0 bases from J, leaving 9 bases between. The CDR3 consists of 15 residues. The germline CDR1 and CDR2 sequences are SGDLS and YYNGEE. The CDR3 bases are TGTGCCAGCAGCGTAGTAGACGCTGTGAACACTGAAGCTTTCTTT. Its translation is CASSVVDAVNTEAFF.

The chain has TRBV20-1 and TRBJ2-7; D remains unclear. The V and J ends lost 0 bases and 5 bases respectively, with 8 bases between them. Germline CDR1 DFQATT, CDR2 SNEGSKA (reference sequence). CDR3 length: 12 amino acids. The CDR3 region is CSARDITDEQYF. In DNA, the CDR3 is TGCAGTGCTAGAGATATAACAGACGAGCAGTACTTC.

The genes are TRBV18 and TRBJ2-5; weak D call: TRBD2 (5 bases). Between the trimmed V and J ends, which lost 2 bases and 5 bases, there was a span of 12 bases. This CDR3 region has 14 residues. The germline CDR1 and CDR2 sequences are KGHSH and LQKENI. The chain's CDR3 is CASSPVREPETQYF. In DNA, the CDR3 is TGTGCCAGCTCACCAGTTAGGGAGCCGGAGACCCAGTACTTC.

This chain uses TRBV25-1 with TRBJ1-2, with 7 bases fitting TRBD1. This CDR3 spans 15 amino acids. Germline CDR1 MGHDK, CDR2 SYGVNS. The V segment lost 3 bases and the J segment 7 bases; nucleotides outside the gene matches: 11. The CDR3 DNA is TGTGCCAGCAGTGATCCGGGAGACAGGGAGAGTGGCTACACCTTC. It codes for CASSDPGDRESGYTF.

The chain joins TRBV29-1 to TRBJ1-1; D is undetermined. V was trimmed by 4 bases and J by 0 bases, leaving 9 bases between them. Germline V gives CDR1 SQVTM, CDR2 ANQGSEA. The CDR3 is 13 amino acids. CDR3 sequence: CSVVAGLNTEAFF. The CDR3 DNA reads TGCAGCGTTGTGGCAGGACTGAACACTGAAGCTTTCTTT. Full variable domain (remainder filled in from reference TRBV29-1 and TRBJ1-1): SAVISQKPSRDICQRGTSLTIQCQVDSQVTMMFWYRQQPGQSLTLIATANQGSEATYESGFVIDKFPISRPNLTFSTLTVSNMSPEDSSIYLCSVVAGLNTEAFFGQGTRLTVV.

This sequence joins TRBV9 and TRBJ2-6; no definite D call. V was trimmed by 2 bases and J by 0 bases, leaving 3 bases between them. The CDR3 sequence is 14 residues long. Looked up from germline, CDR1 is SGDLS and CDR2 is YYNGEE. For the CDR3, the DNA is TGTGCCAGCAGCGTCATCTCTGGGGCCAACGTCCTGACTTTC. Amino acids: CASSVISGANVLTF.

This chain connects TRBV29-1 to TRBJ1-5, with D perhaps matching TRBD1 (5 bases). Germline V gene lookup returns CDR1 SQVTM and CDR2 ANQGSEA. V gave up 7 bases and J gave up 4 bases, with 14 bases separating them. The CDR3 extends over 13 amino acids. The CDR3 bases are TGCAGCGCCTCCCGGGGGATGAATCAGCCCCAGCATTTT. Its translation: CSASRGMNQPQHF.

Only one count was recorded for this clonotype. The chain recombines TRBV11-2 with TRBJ2-1, with D possibly being TRBD2 (6 bases). V was cut by 4 bases and J by 4 bases, with 17 bases left in between. Germline loops: CDR1 SGHAT, CDR2 FQNNGV. The CDR3 has 16 residues. In nucleotides, the CDR3 is TGTGCCAGCAGCTCCACCCCCGGGACTGTATACAATGAGCAGTTCTTC. This gives the protein CASSSTPGTVYNEQFF.

The chain employs TRBV29-1 and TRBJ1-1; D unresolved. Trimming took off 7 bases at V and 1 base at J, with 10 bases between the two ends. The V gene's germline CDR1 is SQVTM and CDR2 ANQGSEA. This CDR3 contains 12 residues. The CDR3 nucleotides are TGCAGCGCCCCGGGCAAGAACACTGAAGCTTTCTTT. It is translated as CSAPGKNTEAFF.

The gene calls are TRBV15 and TRBJ1-1, with D possibly matching TRBD1 (5 bases). This CDR3 has 14 residues. V lost 6 bases, J lost 0 bases, and 11 bases lay in between. Germline CDR1 and CDR2: LNHNV and YYDKDF (reference sequence). The CDR3 sequence is CATRERQMNTEAFF. Written as DNA, the CDR3 is TGTGCCACCAGAGAACGACAGATGAACACTGAAGCTTTCTTT.

The V call is TRBV4-1, the J call TRBJ1-1, with unresolved D. The germline V gene encodes CDR1 MGHRA and CDR2 YSYEKL. V lost 0 bases and J 4 bases, leaving 9 bases between the germline ends. This CDR3 is built from 14 residues. The CDR3 spells CASSQDRRATEAFF. The CDR3 region has the DNA TGCGCCAGCAGCCAAGATAGACGGGCCACTGAAGCTTTCTTT.

This sequence joins TRBV20-1 and TRBJ2-7; D ambiguous. Trimming cost V 0 bases and J 0 bases, with 15 bases left between them. Per the germline V gene, CDR1 is DFQATT and CDR2 is SNEGSKA (reference sequence). The CDR3 is 16 residues long. CDR3 DNA sequence: TGCAGTGCTAGAGATCACGAGAGCGCGTACTCCTACGAGCAGTACTTC. This translates into CSARDHESAYSYEQYF.